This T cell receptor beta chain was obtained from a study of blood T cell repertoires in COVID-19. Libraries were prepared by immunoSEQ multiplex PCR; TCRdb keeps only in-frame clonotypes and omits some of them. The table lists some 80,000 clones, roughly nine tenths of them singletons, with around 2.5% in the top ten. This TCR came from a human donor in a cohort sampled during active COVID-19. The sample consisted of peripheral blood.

This CDR3 reads CASSASGQGYEKLFF. The CDR3 DNA reads as TGTGCCAGCAGTGCCTCGGGACAGGGGTACGAAAAACTGTTTTTT. This sequence joins TRBV6-4 and TRBJ1-4; TRBD1 agrees at 10 bases. The CDR3 has 15 amino acids. The germline V gene has CDR1 MRHNA and CDR2 SNTAGT. V trimming: 4 bases; J trimming: 8 bases; junction bases outside the gene matches: 7.